The source of this TCR beta chain is a study of T cell repertoires in cytomegalovirus infection. For the study at large: It can be stated that public TCR beta signatures indicated CMV infection as well as a matching HLA type.

This clonotype was detected ten times or more. As yet, its antigen is unknown. TCRdb reprocessed the reads via MiXCR and lists one record per CDR3 protein. Found here are around 300,000 distinct CDR3 sequences, around 20% of them singletons; the top ten hold under 25%. This CDR3 spans 14 amino acids. The germline gives CDR1 SGHTA, CDR2 FQGTGA. V was clipped by 5 bases and J by 5 bases; unmatched bases: 8. Overall study findings and caveats: Ex vivo responses were dominated by HLA-C-restricted CMV-specific TCR beta clonotypes.

The TCR originated in a human donor in good health (CMV status not recorded). Some clones in this sample may be carry-over from other donors' samples. V and J are TRBV7-3 and TRBJ2-7; TRBD2 aligns across 8 bases. The specimen comprised cultured PBMCs, sampled from culture after CMV antigen stimulation. This CDR3 reads CASSPSGGNHEQYF. CDR3 nucleotides: TGTGCCAGCAGCCCCTCGGGAGGGAACCACGAGCAGTACTTC.